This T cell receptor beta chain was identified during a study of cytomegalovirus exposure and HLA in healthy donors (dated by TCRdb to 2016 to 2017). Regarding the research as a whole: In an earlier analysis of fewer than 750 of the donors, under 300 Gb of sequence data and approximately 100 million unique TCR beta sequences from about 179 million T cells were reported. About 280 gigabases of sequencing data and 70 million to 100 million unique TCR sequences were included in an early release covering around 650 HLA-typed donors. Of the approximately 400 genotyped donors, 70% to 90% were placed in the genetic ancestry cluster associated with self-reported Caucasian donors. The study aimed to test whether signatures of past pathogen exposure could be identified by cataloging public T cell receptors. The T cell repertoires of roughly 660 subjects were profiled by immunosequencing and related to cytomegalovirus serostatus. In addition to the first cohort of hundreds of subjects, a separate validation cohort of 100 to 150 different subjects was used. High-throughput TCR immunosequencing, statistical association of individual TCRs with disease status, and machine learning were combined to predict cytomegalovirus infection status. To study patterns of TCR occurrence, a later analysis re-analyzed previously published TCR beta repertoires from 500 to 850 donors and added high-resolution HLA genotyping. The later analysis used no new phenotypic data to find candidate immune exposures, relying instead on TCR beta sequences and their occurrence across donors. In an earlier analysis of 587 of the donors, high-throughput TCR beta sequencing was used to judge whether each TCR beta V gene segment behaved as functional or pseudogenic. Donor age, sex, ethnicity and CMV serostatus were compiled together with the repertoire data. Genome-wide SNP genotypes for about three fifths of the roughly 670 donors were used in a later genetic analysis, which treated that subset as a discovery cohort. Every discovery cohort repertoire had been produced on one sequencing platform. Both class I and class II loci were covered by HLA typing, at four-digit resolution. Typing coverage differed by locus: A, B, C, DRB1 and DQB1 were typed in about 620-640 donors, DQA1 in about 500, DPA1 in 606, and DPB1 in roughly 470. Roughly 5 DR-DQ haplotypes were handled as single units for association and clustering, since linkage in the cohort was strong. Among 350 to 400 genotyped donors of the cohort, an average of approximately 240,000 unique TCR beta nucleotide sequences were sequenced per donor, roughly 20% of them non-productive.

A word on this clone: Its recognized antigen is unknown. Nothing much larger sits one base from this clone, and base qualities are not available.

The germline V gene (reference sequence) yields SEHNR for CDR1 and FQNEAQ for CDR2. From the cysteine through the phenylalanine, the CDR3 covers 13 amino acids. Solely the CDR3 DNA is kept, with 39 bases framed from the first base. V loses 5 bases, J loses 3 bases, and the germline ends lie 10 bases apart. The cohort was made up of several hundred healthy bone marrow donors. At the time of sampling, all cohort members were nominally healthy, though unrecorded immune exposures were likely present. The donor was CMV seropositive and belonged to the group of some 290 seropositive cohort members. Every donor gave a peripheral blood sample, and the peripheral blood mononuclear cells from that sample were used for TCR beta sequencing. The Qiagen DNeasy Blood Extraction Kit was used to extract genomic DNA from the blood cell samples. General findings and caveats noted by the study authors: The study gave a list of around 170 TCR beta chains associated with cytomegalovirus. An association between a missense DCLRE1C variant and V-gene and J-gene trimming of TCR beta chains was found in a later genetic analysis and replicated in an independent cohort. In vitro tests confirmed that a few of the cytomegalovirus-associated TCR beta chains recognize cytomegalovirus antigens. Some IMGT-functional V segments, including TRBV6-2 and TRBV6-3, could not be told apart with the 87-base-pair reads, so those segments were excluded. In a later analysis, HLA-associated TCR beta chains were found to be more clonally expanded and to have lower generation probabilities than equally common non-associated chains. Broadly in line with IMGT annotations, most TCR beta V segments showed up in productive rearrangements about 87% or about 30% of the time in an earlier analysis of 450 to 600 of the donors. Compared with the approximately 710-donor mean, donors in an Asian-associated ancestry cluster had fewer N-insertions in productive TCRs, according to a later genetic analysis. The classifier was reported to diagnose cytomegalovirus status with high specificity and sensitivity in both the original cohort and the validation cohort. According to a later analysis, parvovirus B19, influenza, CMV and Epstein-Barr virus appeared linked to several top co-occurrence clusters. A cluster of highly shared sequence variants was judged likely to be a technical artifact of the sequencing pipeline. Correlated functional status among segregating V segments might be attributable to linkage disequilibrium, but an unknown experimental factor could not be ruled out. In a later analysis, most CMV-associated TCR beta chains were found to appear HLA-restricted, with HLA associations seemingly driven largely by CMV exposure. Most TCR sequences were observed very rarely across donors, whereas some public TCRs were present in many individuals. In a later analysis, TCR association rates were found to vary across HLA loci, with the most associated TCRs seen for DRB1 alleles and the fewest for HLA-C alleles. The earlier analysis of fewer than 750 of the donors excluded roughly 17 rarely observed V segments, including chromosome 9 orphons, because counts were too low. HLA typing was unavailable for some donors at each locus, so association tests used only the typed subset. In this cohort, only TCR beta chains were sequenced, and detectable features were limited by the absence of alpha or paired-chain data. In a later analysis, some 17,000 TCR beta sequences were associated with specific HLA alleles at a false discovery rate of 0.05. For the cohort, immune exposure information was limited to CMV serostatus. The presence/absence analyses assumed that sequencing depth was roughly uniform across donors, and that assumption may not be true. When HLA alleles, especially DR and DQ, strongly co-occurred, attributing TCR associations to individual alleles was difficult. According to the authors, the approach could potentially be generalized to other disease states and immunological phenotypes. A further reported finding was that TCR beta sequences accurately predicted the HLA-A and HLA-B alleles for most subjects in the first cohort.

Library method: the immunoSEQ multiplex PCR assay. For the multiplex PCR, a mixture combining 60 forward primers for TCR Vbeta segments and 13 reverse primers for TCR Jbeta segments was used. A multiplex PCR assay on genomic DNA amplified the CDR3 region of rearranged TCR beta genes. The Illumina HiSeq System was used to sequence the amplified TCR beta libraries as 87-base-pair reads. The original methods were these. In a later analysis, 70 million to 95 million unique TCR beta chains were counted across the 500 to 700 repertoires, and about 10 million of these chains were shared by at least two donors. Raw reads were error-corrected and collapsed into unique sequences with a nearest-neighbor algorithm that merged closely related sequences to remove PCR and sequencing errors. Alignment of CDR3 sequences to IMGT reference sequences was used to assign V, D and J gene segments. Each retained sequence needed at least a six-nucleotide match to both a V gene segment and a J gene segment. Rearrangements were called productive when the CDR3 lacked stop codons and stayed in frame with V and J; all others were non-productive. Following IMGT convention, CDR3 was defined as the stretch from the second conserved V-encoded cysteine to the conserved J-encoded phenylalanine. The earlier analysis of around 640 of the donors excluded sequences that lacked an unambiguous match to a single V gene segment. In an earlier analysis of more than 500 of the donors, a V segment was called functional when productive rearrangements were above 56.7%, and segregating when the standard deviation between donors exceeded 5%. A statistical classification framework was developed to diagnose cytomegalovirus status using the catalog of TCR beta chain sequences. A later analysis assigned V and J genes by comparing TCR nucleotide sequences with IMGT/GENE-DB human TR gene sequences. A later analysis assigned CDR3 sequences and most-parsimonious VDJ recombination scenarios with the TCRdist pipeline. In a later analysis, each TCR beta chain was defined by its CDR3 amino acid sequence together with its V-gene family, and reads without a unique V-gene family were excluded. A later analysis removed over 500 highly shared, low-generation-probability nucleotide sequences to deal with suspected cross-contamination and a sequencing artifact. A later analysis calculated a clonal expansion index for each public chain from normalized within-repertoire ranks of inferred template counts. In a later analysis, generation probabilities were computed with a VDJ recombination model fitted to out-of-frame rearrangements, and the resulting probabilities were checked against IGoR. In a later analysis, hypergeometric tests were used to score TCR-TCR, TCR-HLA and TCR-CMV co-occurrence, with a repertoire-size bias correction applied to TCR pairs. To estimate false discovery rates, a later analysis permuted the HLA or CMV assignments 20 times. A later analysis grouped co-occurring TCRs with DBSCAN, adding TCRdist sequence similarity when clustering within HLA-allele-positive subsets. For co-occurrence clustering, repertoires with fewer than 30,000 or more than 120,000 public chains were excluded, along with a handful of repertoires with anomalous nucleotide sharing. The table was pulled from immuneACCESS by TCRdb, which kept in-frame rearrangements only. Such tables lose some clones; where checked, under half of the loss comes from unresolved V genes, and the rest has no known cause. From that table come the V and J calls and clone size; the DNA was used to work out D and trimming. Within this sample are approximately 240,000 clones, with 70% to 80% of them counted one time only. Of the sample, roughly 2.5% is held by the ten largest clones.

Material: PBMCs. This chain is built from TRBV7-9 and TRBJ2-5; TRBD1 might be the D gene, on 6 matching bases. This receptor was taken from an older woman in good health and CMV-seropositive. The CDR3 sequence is CASSRDTKETQYF. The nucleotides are TGTGCCAGCAGCCGGGACACAAAAGAGACCCAGTACTTC.